This T cell receptor (beta chain) was recorded in a study of blood T cell repertoires in COVID-19. Turning to the study itself: The samples span acute and convalescent COVID-19 from the United States, Italy and Spain.

The germline V and J ends were trimmed by 1 base and 2 bases, with 9 bases remaining between them. The CDR3 covers 15 residues. Germline CDR1 SGHTA, CDR2 FQGNSA. Seattle participants joined during active infection and were tracked over time. As originally analysed: Amplified reference gene primers provided the basis for estimating nucleated cell counts. Only in-frame clones appear in the TCRdb table, and some are missing; sequencing was by immunoSEQ multiplex PCR. V and J calls plus clone size are reproduced from that table; the DNA served to infer D and trimming. The sample yields over 65,000 clones, 75% to 90% seen once.

The source is an elderly man with COVID-19, enrolled during active disease. The genes are TRBV7-2 and TRBJ2-1; perhaps TRBD1 as D (5 bases). The sample was peripheral blood. The CDR3 region has the DNA TGTGCCAGCAGCTTAGGTCAGGGAACCTACAATGAGCAGTTCTTC. As protein: CASSLGQGTYNEQFF. Full variable domain (missing parts from reference TRBV7-2 and TRBJ2-1): GAGVSQSPSNKVTEKGKDVELRCDPISGHTALYWYRQSLGQGLEFLIYFQGNSAPDKSGLPSDRFSAERTGGSVSTLTIQRTQQEDSAVYLCASSLGQGTYNEQFFGPGTRLTVL.